The 7 T cell receptor beta chains reported below all come from one sample, sequenced in a study of memory CD4+ T cells and cytomegalovirus serostatus. Single viable CD3+CD4+CD8-CD45RO+ cells were sorted as the memory CD4+ T cells. Sequencing used immunoSEQ multiplex PCR; TCRdb keeps in-frame clones, though not all of them. Among 60,000 to 75,000 clones listed, roughly 80% were seen once. The source material was memory CD4+ T cells from blood. The receptors derive from an adult in good health and CMV-seronegative. Some clones in this sample may be carry-over from other donors' samples.

This chain joins TRBV25-1 and TRBJ1-1; the D gene is possibly TRBD1 (6 bases). CDR1 and CDR2 from the germline V gene are MGHDK and SYGVNS. V shed 2 bases and J shed 0 bases, with 10 bases lying between them. The CDR3 covers 15 residues. DNA for the CDR3: TGTGCCAGCAGTGAAACAGGGCGGTTGAACACTGAAGCTTTCTTT. The encoded protein is CASSETGRLNTEAFF. The full variable domain, in which reference TRBV25-1 and TRBJ1-1 provide the parts outside the CDR3, is EADIYQTPRYLVIGTGKKITLECSQTMGHDKMYWYQQDPGMELHLIHYSYGVNSTEKGDLSSESTVSRIRTEHFPLTLESARPSHTSQYLCASSETGRLNTEAFFGQGTRLTVV.

CDR3 amino acids: CASSPAQGAEQFF. CDR3 in DNA: TGTGCCAGCAGCCCTGCCCAGGGGGCAGAGCAGTTCTTC. The rearrangement joins TRBV7-9 to TRBJ2-1; 8 positions agree with TRBD1. In germline, CDR1 is SEHNR, CDR2 FQNEAQ (reference sequence). This CDR3 has 13 amino acids. Trimming at V came to 5 bases and at J to 10 bases, leaving 7 bases not matched to a gene.

The chain joins TRBV6-1 to TRBJ2-4; possibly TRBD2 for D (6 bases). Per the germline V gene, CDR1 is MNHNS and CDR2 is SASEGT. This CDR3 has 14 amino acids. Between the trimmed V and J ends, which lost 2 bases and 9 bases, there was a span of 14 bases. DNA for the CDR3: TGTGCCAGCAGTGAATGGTCGGGGGACGGCATTCAGTACTTC. This translates into CASSEWSGDGIQYF.

This chain uses TRBV5-6 with TRBJ1-2; D is perhaps TRBD1 (6 bases). Trimming pared 7 bases from V and 3 bases from J, leaving 16 bases between. Germline V gene sequence: CDR1 SGHDT, CDR2 YYEEEE. The CDR3 has 14 amino acids. CDR3 amino acids: CASALARGYYGYTF. Written as DNA, the CDR3 is TGTGCCAGCGCGCTTGCCAGGGGATACTATGGCTACACCTTC.

This chain joins TRBV7-2 and TRBJ1-2, with no clear D. Germline loops: CDR1 SGHTA, CDR2 FQGNSA. The CDR3 covers 12 residues. Trimming left V 3 bases short and J 6 bases short, with 8 bases between. This CDR3 reads CASSFVRDGYTF. For the CDR3, the DNA is TGTGCCAGCAGCTTTGTGCGGGATGGCTACACCTTC.

The V and J genes are TRBV11-2 and TRBJ2-6; D might be TRBD2 (6 bases). Germline V gene sequence: CDR1 SGHAT, CDR2 FQNNGV. The V end was cut by 7 bases, the J end by 4 bases, with 20 bases between. The length of the CDR3 is 17 residues. The CDR3 DNA sequence: TGTGCCAGCACCGTTGGGACTCTCCCATTGGGGGCCAACGTCCTGACTTTC. Protein product: CASTVGTLPLGANVLTF.

This clone turned up a few times. V gene TRBV4-1 combines with J gene TRBJ1-1; D remains ambiguous. The CDR3 length is 14 residues. Per the germline V gene, CDR1 is MGHRA and CDR2 is YSYEKL. The V and J ends lost 1 base and 0 bases respectively, with 6 bases between them. The CDR3 loop reads CASSQGRLNTEAFF. The CDR3 nucleotides read TGCGCCAGCAGCCAAGGACGGTTGAACACTGAAGCTTTCTTT.